The rows below give T cell receptor beta chains drawn from one sample of a study of T cell repertoires in cytomegalovirus infection. No antigen has been assigned to these receptors. Each CDR3 protein is one row after TCRdb ran MiXCR on the reads. The repertoire consists of 200,000 or so distinct CDR3 sequences, with around 40% occurring once and the leading ten covering 59%. Sequenced material: CD8+ T cells from cultured PBMCs, taken from culture after CMV antigen stimulation. All receptors come from a human donor in good health (CMV status not recorded). Some clones in this sample may be carry-over from other donors' samples. CDR3s include the opening cysteine and the closing phenylalanine or tryptophan. The D gene is left open where the match is weak. Some rows mark clone size as missing; the rest say once, few, many or name a class of expanded clone.

TRBD1	.	TRBV27	TRBJ1-6	TGTGCCAGCAGTTTGTCCAGGGGGGCCTATAATTCACCCCTCCACTTT	CASSLSRGAYNSPLHF
.	.	TRBV5-1	TRBJ1-2	TGCGCCAGCAGCCCCACGACAGTAGATAACTATGGCTACACCTTC	CASSPTTVDNYGYTF
.	many	TRBV4-1	TRBJ2-1	TGCGCCAGCAGCCAAGAGGGAGACGGGACCTACAATGAGCAGTTCTTC	CASSQEGDGTYNEQFF
.	few	TRBV6-4	TRBJ2-1	TGTGCCAGCAGTAAGGAGGCTAGCGCGCCCTACAATGAGCAGTTCTTC	CASSKEASAPYNEQFF
.	.	TRBV27	TRBJ1-3	TGTGCCAGCAGTTTATCCCCCACGGGATACACCATATATTTT	CASSLSPTGYTIYF
TRBD1	.	TRBV18	TRBJ2-5	TGTGCCAGCTCACCCGACCGGGACAGGGGCCAAGAGACCCAGTACTTC	CASSPDRDRGQETQYF
TRBD2	.	TRBV20-1	TRBJ2-5	TGCAGTGGACACAAGACTAGCGGGAGGGGGTCCCAGTACTTC	CSGHKTSGRGSQYF
.	few	TRBV19	TRBJ1-4	TGTGCCAGTAGAGGGGATCAAAGGCTCCTCAATGAAAAACTGTTTTTT	CASRGDQRLLNEKLFF
.	many	TRBV7-2	TRBJ1-6	TGTGCCAGCAGCTTAAAACTGAATAATTCACCCCTCCACTTT	CASSLKLNNSPLHF
.	.	TRBV24-1	TRBJ1-2	TGTGCCACCAGTGATTTGAAGGACCAGGGGATTTCTGGCTACACCTTC	CATSDLKDQGISGYTF
.	.	TRBV20-1	TRBJ1-6	TGCAGTGCTAGAGTTAAACCATATTCGGCAGTCTATAATTCACCCCTCCACTTT	CSARVKPYSAVYNSPLHF
TRBD2	few	TRBV12-3/TRBV12-4	TRBJ2-5	TGTGCCAGCAGGGGTAGGACTAGCGGCGATAAAGAGACCCAGTACTTC	CASRGRTSGDKETQYF
.	.	TRBV6-5	TRBJ2-3	TGTGCCAGCATTCCCTCCGGCGGGCGGGGGCCTTACACAGATACGCAGTATTTT	CASIPSGGRGPYTDTQYF
.	few	TRBV5-5	TRBJ2-3	TGTGCCAGCAGCACGGACACCTACACAGATACGCAGTATTTT	CASSTDTYTDTQYF
.	few	TRBV12-3/TRBV12-4	TRBJ1-1	TGTGCCAGCAGCTCTTGGTTGGGTCGGATGAACACTGAAGCTTTCTTT	CASSSWLGRMNTEAFF
TRBD2	.	TRBV20-1	TRBJ2-1	TGCAGTGCTGGAGGACTAGCGGGATTATTTTCCTACAATGAGCAGTTCTTC	CSAGGLAGLFSYNEQFF
.	few	TRBV9	TRBJ1-6	TGTGCCAGCAGCGTAGCTCAGGGCTGGAATTCACCCCTCCACTTT	CASSVAQGWNSPLHF
.	.	TRBV7-6	TRBJ1-6	TGTGCCAGCAGCTCCCTAGATTCACCCCTCCACTTT	CASSSLDSPLHF